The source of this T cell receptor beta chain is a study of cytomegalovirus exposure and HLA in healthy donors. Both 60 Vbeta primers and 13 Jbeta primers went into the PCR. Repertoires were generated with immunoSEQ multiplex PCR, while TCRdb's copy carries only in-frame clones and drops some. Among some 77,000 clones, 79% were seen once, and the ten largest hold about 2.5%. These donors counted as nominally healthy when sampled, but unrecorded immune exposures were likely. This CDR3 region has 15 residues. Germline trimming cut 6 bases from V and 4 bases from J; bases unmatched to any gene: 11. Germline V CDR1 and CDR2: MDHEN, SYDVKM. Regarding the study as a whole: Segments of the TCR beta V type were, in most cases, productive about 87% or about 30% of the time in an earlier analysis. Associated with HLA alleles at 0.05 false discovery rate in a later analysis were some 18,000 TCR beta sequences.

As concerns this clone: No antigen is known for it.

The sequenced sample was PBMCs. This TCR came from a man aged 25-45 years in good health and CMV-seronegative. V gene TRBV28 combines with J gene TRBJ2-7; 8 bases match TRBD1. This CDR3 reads CASRPDRGPVYEQYF. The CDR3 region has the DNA TGTGCCAGCAGGCCAGACAGGGGCCCTGTTTACGAGCAGTACTTC.